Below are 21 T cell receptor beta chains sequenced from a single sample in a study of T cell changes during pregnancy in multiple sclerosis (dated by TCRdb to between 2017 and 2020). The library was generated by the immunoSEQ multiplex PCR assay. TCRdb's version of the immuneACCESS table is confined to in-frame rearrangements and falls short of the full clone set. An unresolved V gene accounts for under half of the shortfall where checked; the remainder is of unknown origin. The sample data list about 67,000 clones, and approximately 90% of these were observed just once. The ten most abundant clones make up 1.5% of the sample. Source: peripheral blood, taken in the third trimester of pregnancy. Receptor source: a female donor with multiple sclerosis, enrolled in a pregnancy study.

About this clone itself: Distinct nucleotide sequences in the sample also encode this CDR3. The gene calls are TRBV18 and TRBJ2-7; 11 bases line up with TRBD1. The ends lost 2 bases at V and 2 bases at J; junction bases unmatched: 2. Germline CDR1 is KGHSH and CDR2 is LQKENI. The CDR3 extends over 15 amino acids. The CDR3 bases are TGTGCCAGCTCACCAAAGGGACAGGGGGCCTACGAGCAGTACTTC. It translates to CASSPKGQGAYEQYF. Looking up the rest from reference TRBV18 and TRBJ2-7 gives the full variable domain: NAGVMQNPRHLVRRRGQEARLRCSPMKGHSHVYWYRQLPEEGLKFMVYLQKENIIDESGMPKERFSAEFPKEGPSILRIQQVVRGDSAAYFCASSPKGQGAYEQYFGPGTRLTVT.

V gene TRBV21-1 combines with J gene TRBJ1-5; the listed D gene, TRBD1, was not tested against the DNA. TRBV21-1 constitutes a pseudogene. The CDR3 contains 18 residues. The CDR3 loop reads CASSKQGILTPSNQPQHF. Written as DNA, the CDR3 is TGTGCCAGCAGCAAACAGGGCATACTAACCCCTAGCAATCAGCCCCAGCATTTT.

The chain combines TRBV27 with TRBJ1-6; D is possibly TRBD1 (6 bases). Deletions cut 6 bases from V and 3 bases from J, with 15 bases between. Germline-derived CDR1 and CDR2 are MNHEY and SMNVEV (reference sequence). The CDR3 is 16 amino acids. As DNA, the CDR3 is TGTGCCAGCAGCCAGGGTTCCAGGGGCTATAATTCACCCCTCCACTTT. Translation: CASSQGSRGYNSPLHF.

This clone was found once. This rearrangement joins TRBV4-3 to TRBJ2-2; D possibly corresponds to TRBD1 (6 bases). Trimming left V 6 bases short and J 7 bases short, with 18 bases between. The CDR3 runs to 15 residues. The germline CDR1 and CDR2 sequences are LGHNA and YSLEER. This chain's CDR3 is CASRSSGGGGGELFF. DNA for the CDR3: TGCGCCAGCAGATCATCTGGGGGCGGTGGCGGGGAGCTGTTTTTT.

In nucleotides, the CDR3 is TGTGCCAGCAGTGTTATGTCGGGGTCCCTCTACTACAATGAGCAGTTCTTC. Protein product: CASSVMSGSLYYNEQFF. The chain recombines TRBV7-9 with TRBJ2-1; possibly TRBD2 for D (5 bases). Germline-derived CDR1 and CDR2 are SEHNR and FQNEAQ (reference sequence). The V and J ends lost 6 bases and 3 bases respectively, with 21 bases between them. This CDR3 has 17 residues.

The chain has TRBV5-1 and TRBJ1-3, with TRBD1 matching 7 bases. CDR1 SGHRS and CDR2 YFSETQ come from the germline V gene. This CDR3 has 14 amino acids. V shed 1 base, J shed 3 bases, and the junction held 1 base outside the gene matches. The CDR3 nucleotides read TGCGCCAGCAGCTTGACAGGGGTTGGAAACACCATATATTTT. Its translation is CASSLTGVGNTIYF.

The CDR3, as DNA: TGTGCCAGCAGCTTACAGGCTGGAGTCTACAATGAGCAGTTCTTC. Translating gives CASSLQAGVYNEQFF. The chain combines TRBV5-4 with TRBJ2-1; the D gene is possibly TRBD1 (5 bases). CDR1 is SGHNT and CDR2 is YYREEE in the germline V gene (reference sequence). V was pared by 2 bases and J by 3 bases, with 12 bases between. The CDR3 has 15 amino acids.

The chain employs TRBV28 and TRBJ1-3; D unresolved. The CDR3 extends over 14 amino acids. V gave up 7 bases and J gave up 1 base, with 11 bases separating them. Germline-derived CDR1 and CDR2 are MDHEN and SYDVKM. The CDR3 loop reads CASISGGSGNTIYF. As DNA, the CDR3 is TGTGCCAGCATCTCCGGAGGGTCTGGAAACACCATATATTTT.

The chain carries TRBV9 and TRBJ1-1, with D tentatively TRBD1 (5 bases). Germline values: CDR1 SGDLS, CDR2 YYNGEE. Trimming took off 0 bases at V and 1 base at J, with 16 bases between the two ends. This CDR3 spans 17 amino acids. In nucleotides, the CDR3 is TGTGCCAGCAGCGTAGGGGCAGGGATGGGATGGAACACTGAAGCTTTCTTT. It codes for CASSVGAGMGWNTEAFF.

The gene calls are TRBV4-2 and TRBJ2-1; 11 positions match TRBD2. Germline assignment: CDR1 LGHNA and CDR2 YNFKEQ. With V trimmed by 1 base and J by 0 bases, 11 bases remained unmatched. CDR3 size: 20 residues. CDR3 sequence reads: CASSQVVSSGGLSSYNEQFF. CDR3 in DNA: TGTGCCAGCAGCCAAGTGGTGTCTAGCGGGGGGCTCAGCTCCTACAATGAGCAGTTCTTC.

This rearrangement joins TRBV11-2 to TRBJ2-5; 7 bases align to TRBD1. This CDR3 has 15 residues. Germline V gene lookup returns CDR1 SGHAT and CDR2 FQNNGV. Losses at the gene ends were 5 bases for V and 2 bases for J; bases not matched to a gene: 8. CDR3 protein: CASSQGQLLQETQYF. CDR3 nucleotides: TGTGCCAGCAGCCAGGGACAGCTCCTTCAAGAGACCCAGTACTTC.

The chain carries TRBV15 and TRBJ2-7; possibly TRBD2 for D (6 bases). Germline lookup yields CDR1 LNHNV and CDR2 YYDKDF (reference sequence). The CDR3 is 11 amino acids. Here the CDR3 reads CAGDGGVEQYF. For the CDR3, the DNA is TGTGCTGGGGATGGCGGGGTCGAGCAGTACTTC.

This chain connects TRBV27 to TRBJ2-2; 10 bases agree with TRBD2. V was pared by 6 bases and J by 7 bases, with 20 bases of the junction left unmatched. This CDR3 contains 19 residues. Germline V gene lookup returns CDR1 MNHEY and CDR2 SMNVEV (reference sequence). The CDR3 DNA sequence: TGTGCCAGCAGACTACTCAGGGGTGTAGCGGGAGGTTACATCGGGGAGCTGTTTTTT. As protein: CASRLLRGVAGGYIGELFF.

The CDR3: CASSRTGFGDEEDLNYGYTF. In DNA form, the CDR3 reads TGTGCCAGCAGCCGAACAGGGTTCGGGGATGAAGAAGATCTAAACTATGGCTACACCTTC. This sequence joins TRBV7-8 and TRBJ1-2; D may be TRBD1 (6 bases). The CDR3 is made up of 20 amino acids. Germline CDR1 and CDR2: SGHVS and FQNEAQ. V lost 5 bases to trimming and J lost 2 bases, with 30 bases between them.

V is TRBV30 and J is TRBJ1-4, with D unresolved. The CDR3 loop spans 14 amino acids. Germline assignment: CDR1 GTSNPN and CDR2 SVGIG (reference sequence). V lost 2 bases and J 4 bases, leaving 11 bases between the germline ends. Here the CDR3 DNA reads TGTGCCTGGAGTCGGCAGGTTCTTAATGAAAAACTGTTTTTT. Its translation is CAWSRQVLNEKLFF.

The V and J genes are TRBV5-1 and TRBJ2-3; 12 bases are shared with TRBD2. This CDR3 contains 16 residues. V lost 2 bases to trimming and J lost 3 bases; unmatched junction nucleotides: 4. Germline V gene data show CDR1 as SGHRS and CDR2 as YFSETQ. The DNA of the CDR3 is TGCGCCAGCAGCTTTTCACTAGCGGGGGGAACAGATACGCAGTATTTT. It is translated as CASSFSLAGGTDTQYF.

This CDR3 is CASSIFFQREAETQYF. CDR3 bases: TGTGCCAGTAGTATATTCTTCCAGCGGGAGGCAGAGACCCAGTACTTC. The chain uses TRBV19 and TRBJ2-5; 9 nucleotides match TRBD2. This CDR3 spans 16 amino acids. Germline trimming cut 2 bases from V and 4 bases from J; bases unmatched to any gene: 8. Per the germline V gene, CDR1 is LNHDA and CDR2 is SQIVND (reference sequence).

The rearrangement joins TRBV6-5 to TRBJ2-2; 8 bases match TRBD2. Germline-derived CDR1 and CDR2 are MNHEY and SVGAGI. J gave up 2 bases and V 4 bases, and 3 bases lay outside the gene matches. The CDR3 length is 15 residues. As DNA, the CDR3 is TGTGCCAGCAGTTTAGCGGGGTTCAACACCGGGGAGCTGTTTTTT. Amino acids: CASSLAGFNTGELFF.

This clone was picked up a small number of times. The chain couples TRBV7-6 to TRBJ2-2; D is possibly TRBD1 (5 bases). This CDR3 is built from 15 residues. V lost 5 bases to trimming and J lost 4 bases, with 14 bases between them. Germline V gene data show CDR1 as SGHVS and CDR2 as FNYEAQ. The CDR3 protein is CASSRSTDSTGELFF. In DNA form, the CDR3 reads TGTGCCAGCAGCCGAAGCACCGACAGCACCGGGGAGCTGTTTTTT.

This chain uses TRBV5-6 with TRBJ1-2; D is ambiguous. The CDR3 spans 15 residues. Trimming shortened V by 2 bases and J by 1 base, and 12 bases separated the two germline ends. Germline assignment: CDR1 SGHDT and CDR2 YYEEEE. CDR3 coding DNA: TGTGCCAGCAGCTTTCGGGAGGACCTTAACTATGGCTACACCTTC. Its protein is CASSFREDLNYGYTF.

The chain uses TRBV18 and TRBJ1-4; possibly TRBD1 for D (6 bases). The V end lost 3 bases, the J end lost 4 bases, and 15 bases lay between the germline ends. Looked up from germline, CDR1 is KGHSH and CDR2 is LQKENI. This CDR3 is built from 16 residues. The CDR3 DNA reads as TGTGCCAGCTCACCCCGGATCGAGGGGGATAATGAAAAACTGTTTTTT. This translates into CASSPRIEGDNEKLFF.